The rows below give T cell receptor beta chains drawn from one sample of a study of shared clonotypes between healthy human individuals. This table comes from immunoSEQ multiplex PCR, and its TCRdb copy is limited to in-frame clones, with some not included. This table holds over 2 million clones, roughly 96% found once. The sample comprised naive CD4+ T cells sorted from blood. These TCRs come from a man younger than 35 in good health. The CDR3 runs from the conserved cysteine through the conserved F or W. A D gene is named only where the DNA matches it firmly. Rows give clone size only sometimes, using once, few, many, or a class for an expanded clone.

>TRBV5-1|TRBD1|few|TRBJ2-7
CASGQGNEQYF
TGCGCCAGCGGACAGGGAAACGAGCAGTACTTC
>TRBV7-2|NA|NA|TRBJ2-5
CASSPGGASGETQYF
TGTGCCAGCAGCCCAGGAGGGGCGTCAGGGGAGACCCAGTACTTC
>TRBV29-1|NA|NA|TRBJ2-3
CSVGIQVPQDTQYF
TGCAGCGTTGGGATTCAGGTTCCCCAAGATACGCAGTATTTT
>TRBV7-9|NA|NA|TRBJ1-2
CASSFPTVNGYTF
TGTGCCAGCAGCTTCCCGACTGTGAATGGCTACACCTTC
>TRBV7-9|NA|NA|TRBJ2-3
CASTLRGGTDTQYF
TGTGCCAGCACCCTCCGAGGGGGCACAGATACGCAGTATTTT
>TRBV4-1|NA|NA|TRBJ1-5
CASSQLEGSQPQHF
TGCGCCAGCAGCCAACTCGAGGGGAGCCAGCCCCAGCATTTT
>TRBV6-5|TRBD2|NA|TRBJ2-1
CASSRLAGAYNEQFF
TGTGCCAGCAGTAGGCTAGCGGGGGCGTACAATGAGCAGTTCTTC
>TRBV11-2|NA|NA|TRBJ2-5
CASSYTRVAVGETQYF
TGTGCCAGCAGCTACACCCGGGTAGCGGTGGGGGAGACCCAGTACTTC
>TRBV7-9|NA|NA|TRBJ1-1
CASSRGRPNTEAFF
TGTGCCAGCAGCAGAGGACGTCCGAACACTGAAGCTTTCTTT
>TRBV6-1|TRBD2|NA|TRBJ2-3
CASSELAGRDTQYF
TGTGCCAGCAGTGAACTAGCGGGGCGGGACACGCAGTATTTT
>TRBV7-2|NA|NA|TRBJ2-5
CASSFTGTQYF
TGTGCCAGCAGCTTTACTGGGACCCAGTACTTC
>TRBV6-6|NA|NA|TRBJ1-3
CASSSAGGSGNTIYF
TGTGCCAGCAGTTCCGCGGGGGGTTCAGGAAACACCATATATTTT
>TRBV9|NA|NA|TRBJ1-1
CASREQGPGNTEAFF
TGTGCCAGCAGGGAACAGGGTCCGGGGAACACTGAAGCTTTCTTT
>TRBV5-1|TRBD2|NA|TRBJ2-5
CASSLSSSGGETQYF
TGCGCCAGCAGCTTGTCCTCTAGCGGGGGAGAGACCCAGTACTTC
>TRBV2|TRBD1|NA|TRBJ1-3
CASSGDSGNTIYF
TGTGCCAGCAGTGGGGACAGCGGAAACACCATATATTTT
>TRBV25-1|NA|NA|TRBJ1-4
CASSDGRTEKLFF
TGTGCCAGCAGTGATGGACGGACAGAAAAACTGTTTTTT
>TRBV29-1|TRBD2|NA|TRBJ2-5
CSVARGLAGRETQYF
TGCAGCGTAGCTCGGGGACTAGCGGGAAGGGAGACCCAGTACTTC
>TRBV11-2|NA|NA|TRBJ2-5
CASSLEDLQETQYF
TGTGCCAGCAGCTTAGAGGACTTACAAGAGACCCAGTACTTC
>TRBV4-1|TRBD1|NA|TRBJ1-6
CASSHRSRGRNNNSPLHF
TGCGCCAGCAGCCACCGCAGCAGGGGGCGTAATAATAATTCACCCCTCCACTTT
>TRBV23-1|NA|NA|TRBJ1-5
CASRCLCNQPQHF
TGCGCCAGCCGCTGCCTCTGCAATCAGCCCCAGCATTTT
>TRBV6-5|TRBD1|NA|TRBJ1-3
CASSYAGTGGNTIYF
TGTGCCAGCAGCTACGCCGGGACAGGAGGAAACACCATATATTTT
>TRBV19|NA|NA|TRBJ1-1
CASTTGAEAFF
TGTGCCAGTACGACGGGTGCTGAAGCTTTCTTT
>TRBV15|TRBD1|NA|TRBJ1-1
CATSRDLDRATEAFF
TGTGCCACCAGCAGAGACCTAGACAGGGCCACTGAAGCTTTCTTT
>TRBV7-9|NA|NA|TRBJ1-1
CASSLARGSMNTEAFF
TGTGCCAGCAGCTTAGCGCGGGGCAGTATGAACACTGAAGCTTTCTTT